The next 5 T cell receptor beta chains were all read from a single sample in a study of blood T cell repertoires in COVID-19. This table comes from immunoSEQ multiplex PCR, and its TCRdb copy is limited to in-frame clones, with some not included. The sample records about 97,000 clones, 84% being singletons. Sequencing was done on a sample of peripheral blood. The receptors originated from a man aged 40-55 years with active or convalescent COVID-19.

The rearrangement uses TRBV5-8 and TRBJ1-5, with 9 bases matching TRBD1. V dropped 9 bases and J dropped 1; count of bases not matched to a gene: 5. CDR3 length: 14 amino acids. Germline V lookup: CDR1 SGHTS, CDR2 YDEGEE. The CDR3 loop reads CATEDRGSNQPQHF. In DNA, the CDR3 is TGTGCCACTGAGGACAGGGGAAGCAATCAGCCCCAGCATTTT.

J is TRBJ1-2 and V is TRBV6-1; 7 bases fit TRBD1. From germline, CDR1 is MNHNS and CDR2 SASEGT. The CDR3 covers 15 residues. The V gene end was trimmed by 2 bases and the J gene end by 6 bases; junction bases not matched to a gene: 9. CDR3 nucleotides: TGTGCCAGCAGTGAACCCACAAAACAGGGGAATGGCTACACCTTC. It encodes CASSEPTKQGNGYTF.

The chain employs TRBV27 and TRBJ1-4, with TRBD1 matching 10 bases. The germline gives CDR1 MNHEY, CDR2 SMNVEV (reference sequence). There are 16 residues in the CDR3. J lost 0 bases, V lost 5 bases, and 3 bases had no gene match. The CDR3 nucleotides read TGTGCCAGCAGTGTAGGGACAGGGGCAACTAATGAAAAACTGTTTTTT. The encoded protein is CASSVGTGATNEKLFF.

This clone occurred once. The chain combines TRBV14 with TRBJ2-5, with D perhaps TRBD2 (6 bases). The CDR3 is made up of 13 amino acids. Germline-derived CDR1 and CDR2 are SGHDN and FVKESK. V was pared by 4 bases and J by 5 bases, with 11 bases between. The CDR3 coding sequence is TGTGCCAGCAGCCGAGCGGGCGGGGAGACCCAGTACTTC. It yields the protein CASSRAGGETQYF.

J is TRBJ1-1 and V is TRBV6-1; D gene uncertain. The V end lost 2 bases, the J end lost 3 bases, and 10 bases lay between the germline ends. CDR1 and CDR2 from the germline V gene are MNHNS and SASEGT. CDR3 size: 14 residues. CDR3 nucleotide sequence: TGTGCCAGCAGTGAACCGGGTGGAGACACTGAAGCTTTCTTT. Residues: CASSEPGGDTEAFF.